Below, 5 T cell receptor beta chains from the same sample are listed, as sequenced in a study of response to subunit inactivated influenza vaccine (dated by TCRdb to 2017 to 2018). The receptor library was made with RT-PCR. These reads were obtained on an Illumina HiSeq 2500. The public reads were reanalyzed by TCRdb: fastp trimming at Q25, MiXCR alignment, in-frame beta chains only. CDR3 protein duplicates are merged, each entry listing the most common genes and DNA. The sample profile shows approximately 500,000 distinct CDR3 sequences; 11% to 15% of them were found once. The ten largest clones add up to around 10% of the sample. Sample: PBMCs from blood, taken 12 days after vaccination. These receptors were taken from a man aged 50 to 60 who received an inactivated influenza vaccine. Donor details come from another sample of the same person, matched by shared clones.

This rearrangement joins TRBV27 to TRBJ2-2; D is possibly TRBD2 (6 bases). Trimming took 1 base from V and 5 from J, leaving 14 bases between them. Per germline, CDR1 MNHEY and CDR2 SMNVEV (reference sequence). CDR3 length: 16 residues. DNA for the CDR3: TGTGCCAGCAGTTTATTGGCGGGGTGGACGACCGGGGAGCTGTTTTTT. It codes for CASSLLAGWTTGELFF.

This CDR3 reads CASSVGAGAPGANTEAFF. The CDR3 DNA is TGTGCCAGCAGCGTAGGGGCAGGAGCTCCTGGGGCGAACACTGAAGCTTTCTTT. This chain connects TRBV9 to TRBJ1-1; possible D gene TRBD1, 5 bases. This CDR3 has 18 amino acids. The V end lost 0 bases, the J end lost 1 base, and 19 bases lay between the germline ends. CDR1 is SGDLS, CDR2 YYNGEE, per germline.

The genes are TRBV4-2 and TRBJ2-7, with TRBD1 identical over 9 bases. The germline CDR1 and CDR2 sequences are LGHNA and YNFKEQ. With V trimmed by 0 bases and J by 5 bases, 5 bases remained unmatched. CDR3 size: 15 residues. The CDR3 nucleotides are TGTGCCAGCAGCCAAGATTACAGGGGGCTGGACGAGCAGTACTTC. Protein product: CASSQDYRGLDEQYF.

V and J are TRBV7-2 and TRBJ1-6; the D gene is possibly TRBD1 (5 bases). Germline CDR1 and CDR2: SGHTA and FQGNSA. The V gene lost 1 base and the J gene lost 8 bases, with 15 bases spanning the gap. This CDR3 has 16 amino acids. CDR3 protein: CASSLGGTEIHSPLHF. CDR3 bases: TGTGCCAGCAGCTTAGGAGGGACGGAGATCCATTCACCCCTCCACTTT.

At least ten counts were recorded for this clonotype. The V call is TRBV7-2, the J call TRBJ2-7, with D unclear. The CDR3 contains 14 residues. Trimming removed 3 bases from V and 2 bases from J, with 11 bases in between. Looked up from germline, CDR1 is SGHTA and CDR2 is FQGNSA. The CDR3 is CASSFPPQTYEQYF. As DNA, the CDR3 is TGTGCCAGCAGCTTCCCCCCTCAAACCTACGAGCAGTACTTC. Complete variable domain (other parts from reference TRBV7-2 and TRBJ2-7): GAGVSQSPSNKVTEKGKDVELRCDPISGHTALYWYRQSLGQGLEFLIYFQGNSAPDKSGLPSDRFSAERTGGSVSTLTIQRTQQEDSAVYLCASSFPPQTYEQYFGPGTRLTVT.